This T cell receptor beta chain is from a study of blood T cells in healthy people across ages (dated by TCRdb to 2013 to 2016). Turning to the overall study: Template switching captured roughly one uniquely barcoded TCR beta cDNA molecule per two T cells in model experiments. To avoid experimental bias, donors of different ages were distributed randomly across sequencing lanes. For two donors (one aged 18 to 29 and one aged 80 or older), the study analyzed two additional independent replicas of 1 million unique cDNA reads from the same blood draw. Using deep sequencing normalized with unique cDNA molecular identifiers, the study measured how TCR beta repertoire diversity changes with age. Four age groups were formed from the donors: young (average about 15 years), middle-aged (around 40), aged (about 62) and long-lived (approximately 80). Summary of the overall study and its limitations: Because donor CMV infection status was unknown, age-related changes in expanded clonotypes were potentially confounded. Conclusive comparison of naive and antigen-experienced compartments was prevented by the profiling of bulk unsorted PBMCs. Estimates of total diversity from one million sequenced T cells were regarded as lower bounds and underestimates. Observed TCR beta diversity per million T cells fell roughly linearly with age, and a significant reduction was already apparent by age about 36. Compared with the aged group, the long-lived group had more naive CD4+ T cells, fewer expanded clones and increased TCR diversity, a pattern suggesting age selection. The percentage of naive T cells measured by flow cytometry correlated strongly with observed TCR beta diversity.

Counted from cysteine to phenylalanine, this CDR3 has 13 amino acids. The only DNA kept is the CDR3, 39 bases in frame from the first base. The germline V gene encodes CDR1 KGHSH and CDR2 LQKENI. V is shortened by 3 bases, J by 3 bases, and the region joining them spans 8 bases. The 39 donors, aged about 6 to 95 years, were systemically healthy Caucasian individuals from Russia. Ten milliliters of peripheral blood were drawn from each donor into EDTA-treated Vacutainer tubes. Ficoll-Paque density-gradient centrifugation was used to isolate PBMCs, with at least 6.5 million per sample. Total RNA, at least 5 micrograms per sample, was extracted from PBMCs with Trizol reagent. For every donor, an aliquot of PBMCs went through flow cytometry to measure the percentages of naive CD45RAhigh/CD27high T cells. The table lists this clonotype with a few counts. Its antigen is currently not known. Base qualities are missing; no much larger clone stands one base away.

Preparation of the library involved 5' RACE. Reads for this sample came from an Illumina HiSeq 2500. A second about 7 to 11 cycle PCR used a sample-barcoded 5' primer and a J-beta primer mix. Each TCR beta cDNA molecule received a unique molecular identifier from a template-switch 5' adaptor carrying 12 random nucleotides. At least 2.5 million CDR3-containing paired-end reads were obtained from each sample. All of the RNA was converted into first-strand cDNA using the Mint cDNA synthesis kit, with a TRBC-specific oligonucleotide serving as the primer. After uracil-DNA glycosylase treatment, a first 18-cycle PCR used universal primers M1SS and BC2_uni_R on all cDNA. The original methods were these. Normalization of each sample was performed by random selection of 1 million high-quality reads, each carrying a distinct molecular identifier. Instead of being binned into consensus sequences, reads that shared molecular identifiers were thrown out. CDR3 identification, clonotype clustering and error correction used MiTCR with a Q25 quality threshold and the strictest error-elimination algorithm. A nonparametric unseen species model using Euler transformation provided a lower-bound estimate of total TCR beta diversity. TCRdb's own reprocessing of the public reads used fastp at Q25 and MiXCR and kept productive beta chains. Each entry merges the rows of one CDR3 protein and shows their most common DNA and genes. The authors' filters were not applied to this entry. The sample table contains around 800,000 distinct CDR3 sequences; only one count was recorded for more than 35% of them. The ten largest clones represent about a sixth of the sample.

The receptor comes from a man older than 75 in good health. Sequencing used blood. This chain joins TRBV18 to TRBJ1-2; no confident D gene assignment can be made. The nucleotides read TGTGCCAGCTCACCGGAAGCAGACTATGGCTACACCTTC. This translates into CASSPEADYGYTF.